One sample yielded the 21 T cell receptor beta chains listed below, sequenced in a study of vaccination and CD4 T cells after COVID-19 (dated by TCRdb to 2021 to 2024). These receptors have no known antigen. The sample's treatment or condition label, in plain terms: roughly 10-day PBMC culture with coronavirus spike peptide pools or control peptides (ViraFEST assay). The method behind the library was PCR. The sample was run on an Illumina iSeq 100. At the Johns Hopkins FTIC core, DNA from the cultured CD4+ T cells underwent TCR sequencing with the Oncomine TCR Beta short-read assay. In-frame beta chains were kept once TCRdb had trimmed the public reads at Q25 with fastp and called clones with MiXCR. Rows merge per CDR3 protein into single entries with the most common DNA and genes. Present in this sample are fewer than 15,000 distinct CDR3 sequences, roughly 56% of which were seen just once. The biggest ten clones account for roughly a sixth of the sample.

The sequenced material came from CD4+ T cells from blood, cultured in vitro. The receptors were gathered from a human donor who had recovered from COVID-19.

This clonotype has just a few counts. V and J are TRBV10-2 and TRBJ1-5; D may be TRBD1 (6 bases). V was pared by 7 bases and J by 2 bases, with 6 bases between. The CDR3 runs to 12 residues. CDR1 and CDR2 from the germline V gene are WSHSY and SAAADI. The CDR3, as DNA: TGCGCCAGCAAGGGGGGCAATCAGCCCCAGCATTTT. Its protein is CASKGGNQPQHF.

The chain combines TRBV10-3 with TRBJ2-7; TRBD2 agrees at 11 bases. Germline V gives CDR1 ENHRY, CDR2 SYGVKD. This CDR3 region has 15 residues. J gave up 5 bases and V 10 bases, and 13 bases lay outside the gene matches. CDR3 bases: TGTGCCACTATCAAACTAGCGGGAGTGAATCACGAGCAGTACTTC. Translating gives CATIKLAGVNHEQYF.

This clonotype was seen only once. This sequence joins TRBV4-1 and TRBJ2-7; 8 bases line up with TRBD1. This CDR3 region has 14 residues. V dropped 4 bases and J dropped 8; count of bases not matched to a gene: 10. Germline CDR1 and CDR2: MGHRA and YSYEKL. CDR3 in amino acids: CASSLITDRVKQYF. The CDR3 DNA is TGCGCCAGCAGCCTGATCACGGACAGGGTGAAGCAGTACTTC.

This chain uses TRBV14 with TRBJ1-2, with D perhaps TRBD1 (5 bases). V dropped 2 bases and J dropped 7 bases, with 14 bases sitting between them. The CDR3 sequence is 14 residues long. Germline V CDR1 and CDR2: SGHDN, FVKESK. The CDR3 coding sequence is TGTGCCAGCAGCCAACTCTCCGCGGGGGGTGGCTACACCTTC. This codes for CASSQLSAGGGYTF.

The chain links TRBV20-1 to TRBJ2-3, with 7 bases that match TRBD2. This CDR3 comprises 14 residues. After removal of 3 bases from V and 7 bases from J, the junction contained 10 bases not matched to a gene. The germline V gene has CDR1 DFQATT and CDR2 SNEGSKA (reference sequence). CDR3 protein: CSASFSGAMYTQYF. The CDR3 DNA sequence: TGCAGTGCTAGTTTCAGCGGGGCTATGTATACGCAGTATTTT.

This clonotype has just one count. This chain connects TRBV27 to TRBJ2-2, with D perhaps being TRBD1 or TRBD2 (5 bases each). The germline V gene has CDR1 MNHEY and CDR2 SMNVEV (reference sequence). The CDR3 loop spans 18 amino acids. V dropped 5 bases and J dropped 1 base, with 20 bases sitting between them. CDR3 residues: CASSRKSGATGNTGELFF. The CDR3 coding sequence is TGTGCCAGCAGTCGAAAGTCCGGGGCTACAGGGAACACCGGGGAGCTGTTTTTT.

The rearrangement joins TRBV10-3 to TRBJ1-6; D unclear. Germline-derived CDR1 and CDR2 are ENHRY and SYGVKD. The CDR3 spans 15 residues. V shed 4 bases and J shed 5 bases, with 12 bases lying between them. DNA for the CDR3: TGTGCCATCAGTGGAAGACTGCCGAATAATTCACCCCTCCACTTT. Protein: CAISGRLPNNSPLHF.

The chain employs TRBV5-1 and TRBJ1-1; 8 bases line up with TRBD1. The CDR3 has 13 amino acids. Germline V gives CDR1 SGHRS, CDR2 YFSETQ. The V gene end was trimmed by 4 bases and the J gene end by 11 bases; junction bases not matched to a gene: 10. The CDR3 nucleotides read TGCGCCAGCAGCCCCGGGTCAGGGGGCGCGGCTTTCTTT. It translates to CASSPGSGGAAFF.

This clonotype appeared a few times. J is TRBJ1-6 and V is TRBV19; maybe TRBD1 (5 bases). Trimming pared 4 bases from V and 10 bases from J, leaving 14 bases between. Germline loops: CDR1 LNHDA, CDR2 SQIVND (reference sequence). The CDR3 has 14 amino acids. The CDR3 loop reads CASSRQGFRSPLHF. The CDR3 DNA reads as TGTGCCAGTAGTAGGCAGGGTTTTAGATCACCCCTCCACTTT.

CDR3 sequence reads: CASSYSHGTDTQYF. The CDR3 DNA reads TGTGCCAGCAGTTACTCGCATGGCACAGATACGCAGTATTTT. V gene TRBV6-5 combines with J gene TRBJ2-3, with D uncertain. From germline, CDR1 is MNHEY and CDR2 SVGAGI. V dropped 0 bases and J dropped 1 base, with 5 bases sitting between them. The CDR3 covers 14 residues.

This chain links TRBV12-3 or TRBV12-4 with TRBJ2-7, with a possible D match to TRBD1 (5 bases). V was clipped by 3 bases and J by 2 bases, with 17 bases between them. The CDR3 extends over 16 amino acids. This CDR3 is CASSFIKLGAAYEQYF. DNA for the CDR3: TGTGCCAGCAGTTTCATTAAGCTAGGGGCCGCCTACGAGCAGTACTTC.

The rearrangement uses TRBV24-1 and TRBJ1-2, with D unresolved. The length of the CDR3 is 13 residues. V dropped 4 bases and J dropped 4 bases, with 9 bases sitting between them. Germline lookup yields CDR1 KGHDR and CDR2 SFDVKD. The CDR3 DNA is TGTGCCACCAGTGAGGAGGGTTTCTATGGCTACACCTTC. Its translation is CATSEEGFYGYTF.

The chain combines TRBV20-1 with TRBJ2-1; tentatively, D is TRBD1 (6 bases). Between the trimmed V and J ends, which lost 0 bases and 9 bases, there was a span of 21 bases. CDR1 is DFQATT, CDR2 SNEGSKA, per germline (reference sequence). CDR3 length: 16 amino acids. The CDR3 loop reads CSARDAGGLRVGEQFF. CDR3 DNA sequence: TGCAGTGCTAGAGATGCTGGGGGCCTTCGGGTCGGTGAGCAGTTCTTC.

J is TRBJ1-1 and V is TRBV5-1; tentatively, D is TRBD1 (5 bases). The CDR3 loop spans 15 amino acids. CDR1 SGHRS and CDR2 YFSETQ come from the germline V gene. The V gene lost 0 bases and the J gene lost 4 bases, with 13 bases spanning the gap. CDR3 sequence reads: CASSLGAGGSTEAFF. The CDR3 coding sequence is TGCGCCAGCAGCTTGGGGGCGGGGGGGAGCACTGAAGCTTTCTTT. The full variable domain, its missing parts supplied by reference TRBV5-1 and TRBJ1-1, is KAGVTQTPRYLIKTRGQQVTLSCSPISGHRSVSWYQQTPGQGLQFLFEYFSETQRNKGNFPGRFSGRQFSNSRSEMNVSTLELGDSALYLCASSLGAGGSTEAFFGQGTRLTVV.

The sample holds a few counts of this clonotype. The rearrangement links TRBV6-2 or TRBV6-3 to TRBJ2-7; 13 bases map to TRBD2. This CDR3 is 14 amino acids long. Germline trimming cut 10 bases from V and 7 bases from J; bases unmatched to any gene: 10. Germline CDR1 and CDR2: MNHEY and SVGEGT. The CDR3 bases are TGTGCCATCCGGGGACTAGCGGGATCCTGGGAGCAGTACTTC. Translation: CAIRGLAGSWEQYF.

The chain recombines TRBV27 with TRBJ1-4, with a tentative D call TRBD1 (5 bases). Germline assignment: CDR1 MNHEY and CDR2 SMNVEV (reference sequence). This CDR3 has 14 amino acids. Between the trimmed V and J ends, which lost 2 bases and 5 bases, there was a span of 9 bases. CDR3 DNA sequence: TGTGCCAGCAGTTTAAGAGGGGAAAATGAAAAACTGTTTTTT. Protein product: CASSLRGENEKLFF. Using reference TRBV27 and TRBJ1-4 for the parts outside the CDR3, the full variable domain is EAQVTQNPRYLITVTGKKLTVTCSQNMNHEYMSWYRQDPGLGLRQIYYSMNVEVTDKGDVPEGYKVSRKEKRNFPLILESPSPNQTSLYFCASSLRGENEKLFFGSGTQLSVL.

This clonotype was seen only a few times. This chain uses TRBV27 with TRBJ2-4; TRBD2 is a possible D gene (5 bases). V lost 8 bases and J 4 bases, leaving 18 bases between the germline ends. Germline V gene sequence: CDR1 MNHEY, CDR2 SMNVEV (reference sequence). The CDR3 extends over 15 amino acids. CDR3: CASSTKEDGKNIQYF. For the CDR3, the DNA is TGTGCCAGCTCTACGAAGGAGGACGGTAAAAACATTCAGTACTTC.

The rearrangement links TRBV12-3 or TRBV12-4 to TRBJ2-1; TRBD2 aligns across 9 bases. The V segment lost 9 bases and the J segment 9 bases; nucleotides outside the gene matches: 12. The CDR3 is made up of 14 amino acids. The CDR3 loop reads CASFSGRMKGEQFF. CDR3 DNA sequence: TGTGCCAGTTTCAGCGGGAGGATGAAGGGTGAGCAGTTCTTC.

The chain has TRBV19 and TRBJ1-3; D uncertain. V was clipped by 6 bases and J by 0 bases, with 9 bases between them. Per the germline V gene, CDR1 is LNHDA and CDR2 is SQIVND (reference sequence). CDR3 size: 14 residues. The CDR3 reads CASSDGRSGNTIYF. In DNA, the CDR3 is TGTGCCAGTAGCGACGGCCGCTCTGGAAACACCATATATTTT. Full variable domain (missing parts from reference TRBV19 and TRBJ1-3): DGGITQSPKYLFRKEGQNVTLSCEQNLNHDAMYWYRQDPGQGLRLIYYSQIVNDFQKGDIAEGYSVSREKKESFPLTVTSAQKNPTAFYLCASSDGRSGNTIYFGEGSWLTVV.

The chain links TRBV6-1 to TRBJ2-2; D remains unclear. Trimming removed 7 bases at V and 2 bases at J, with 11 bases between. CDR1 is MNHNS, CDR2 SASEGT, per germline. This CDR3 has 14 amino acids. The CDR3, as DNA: TGTGCCAGCAAGGGCCGGTCTAACACCGGGGAGCTGTTTTTT. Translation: CASKGRSNTGELFF.

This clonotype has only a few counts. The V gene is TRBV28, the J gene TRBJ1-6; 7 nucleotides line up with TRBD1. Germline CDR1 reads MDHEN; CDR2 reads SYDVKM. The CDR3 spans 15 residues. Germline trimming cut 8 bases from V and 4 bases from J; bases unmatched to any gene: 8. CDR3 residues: CASGSGQRYNSPLHF. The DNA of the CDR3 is TGTGCCAGCGGGTCGGGACAGAGATATAATTCACCCCTCCACTTT. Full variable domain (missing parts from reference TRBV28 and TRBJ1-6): DVKVTQSSRYLVKRTGEKVFLECVQDMDHENMFWYRQDPGLGLRLIYFSYDVKMKEKGDIPEGYSVSREKKERFSLILESASTNQTSMYLCASGSGQRYNSPLHFGNGTRLTVT.